This is a list of T cell receptor beta chains from one sample in a study of blood T cell repertoires in COVID-19. Here immunoSEQ multiplex PCR was the method, and the copy in TCRdb shows in-frame clones only, minus some. The table includes 150,000 to 200,000 clones, around nine tenths detected once. Sequenced material: peripheral blood. These receptor sequences come from a man aged 65-85 years with active or convalescent COVID-19. Each CDR3 is given with its conserved first and last residue. The order of the fields is V gene, J gene, D gene, CDR3 protein, CDR3 DNA. The D gene is left open where the match is weak.

V gene: TRBV12-3/TRBV12-4; J gene: TRBJ1-5; D gene: -; CDR3 protein: CASNAGNQPQHF; CDR3 DNA: TGTGCCAGCAACGCAGGCAATCAGCCCCAGCATTTT
V gene: TRBV3-1/TRBV3-2; J gene: TRBJ1-1; D gene: -; CDR3 protein: CASSQETGTEAFF; CDR3 DNA: TGTGCCAGCAGCCAAGAGACGGGCACTGAAGCTTTCTTT
V gene: TRBV6-5; J gene: TRBJ1-1; D gene: -; CDR3 protein: CASSPMDRLNTEAFF; CDR3 DNA: TGTGCCAGCAGTCCCATGGACAGATTGAACACTGAAGCTTTCTTT
V gene: TRBV19; J gene: TRBJ1-1; D gene: TRBD1; CDR3 protein: CASSRRTGGVDGTEAFF; CDR3 DNA: TGTGCCAGTAGTAGAAGGACAGGGGGCGTGGACGGCACTGAAGCTTTCTTT
V gene: TRBV7-6; J gene: TRBJ2-5; D gene: -; CDR3 protein: CASSLGVGHPQETQYF; CDR3 DNA: TGTGCCAGCAGCTTAGGGGTAGGACACCCCCAAGAGACCCAGTACTTC
V gene: TRBV6-5; J gene: TRBJ1-2; D gene: -; CDR3 protein: CASSPLKGGYGYTF; CDR3 DNA: TGTGCCAGCAGCCCCTTGAAGGGAGGCTATGGCTACACCTTC
V gene: TRBV28; J gene: TRBJ1-6; D gene: TRBD1; CDR3 protein: CASSPKTGVTSPLHF; CDR3 DNA: TGTGCCAGCAGTCCGAAGACAGGGGTGACTTCACCCCTCCACTTT
V gene: TRBV5-6; J gene: TRBJ1-2; D gene: -; CDR3 protein: CASSLKAVYGYTF; CDR3 DNA: TGTGCCAGCAGCTTGAAGGCGGTCTATGGCTACACCTTC
V gene: TRBV15; J gene: TRBJ1-6; D gene: -; CDR3 protein: CATSRDRAQGSPLHF; CDR3 DNA: TGTGCCACCAGCAGAGACCGGGCGCAGGGCTCACCCCTCCACTTT
V gene: TRBV7-2; J gene: TRBJ2-7; D gene: TRBD1; CDR3 protein: CASSPPGQGWYEQYF; CDR3 DNA: TGTGCCAGCAGCCCCCCGGGACAGGGTTGGTACGAGCAGTACTTC
V gene: TRBV7-9; J gene: TRBJ2-3; D gene: TRBD1; CDR3 protein: CASSSQGADTQYF; CDR3 DNA: TGTGCCAGCAGCTCGCAGGGGGCAGATACGCAGTATTTT
V gene: TRBV5-6; J gene: TRBJ2-7; D gene: TRBD1; CDR3 protein: CASRGQGVIEQYF; CDR3 DNA: TGTGCCAGCAGGGGACAGGGGGTGATCGAGCAGTACTTC
V gene: TRBV27; J gene: TRBJ2-7; D gene: -; CDR3 protein: CASRGRFYEQYF; CDR3 DNA: TGTGCCAGCAGGGGGCGGTTTTACGAGCAGTACTTC
V gene: TRBV7-9; J gene: TRBJ1-3; D gene: -; CDR3 protein: CASSSTGGDTIYF; CDR3 DNA: TGTGCCAGCAGCTCCACAGGCGGGGACACCATATATTTT
V gene: TRBV5-6; J gene: TRBJ2-1; D gene: TRBD2; CDR3 protein: CASSPDPGGRGEQFF; CDR3 DNA: TGTGCCAGCAGCCCGGATCCGGGAGGGAGAGGTGAGCAGTTCTTC
V gene: TRBV6-2/TRBV6-3; J gene: TRBJ2-4; D gene: -; CDR3 protein: CASSRNGYIQYF; CDR3 DNA: TGTGCCAGCAGCCGAAACGGGTACATTCAGTACTTC